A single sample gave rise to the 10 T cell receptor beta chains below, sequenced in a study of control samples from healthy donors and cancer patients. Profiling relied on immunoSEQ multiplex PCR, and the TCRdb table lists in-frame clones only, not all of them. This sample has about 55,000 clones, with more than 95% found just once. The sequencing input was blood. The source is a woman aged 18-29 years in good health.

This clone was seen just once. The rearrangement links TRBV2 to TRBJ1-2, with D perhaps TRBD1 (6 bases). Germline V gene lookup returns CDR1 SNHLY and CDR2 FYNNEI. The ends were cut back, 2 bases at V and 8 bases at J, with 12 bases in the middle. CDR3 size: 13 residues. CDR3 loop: CASSESQGFGYTF. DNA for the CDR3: TGTGCCAGCAGTGAATCACAGGGATTCGGCTACACCTTC.

The CDR3 DNA is TGTGCCAGCAGCTTATGGTCACAGGGTAGCGATTCACCCCTCCACTTT. Its translation is CASSLWSQGSDSPLHF. The gene calls are TRBV7-9 and TRBJ1-6; D might be TRBD1 (6 bases). From germline, CDR1 is SEHNR and CDR2 FQNEAQ (reference sequence). The CDR3 extends over 16 amino acids. V was cut by 2 bases and J by 8 bases, with 16 bases left in between. Drawing the rest from reference TRBV7-9 and TRBJ1-6, the complete variable domain is DTGVSQNPRHKITKRGQNVTFRCDPISEHNRLYWYRQTLGQGPEFLTYFQNEAQLEKSRLLSDRFSAERPKGSFSTLEIQRTEQGDSAMYLCASSLWSQGSDSPLHFGNGTRLTVT.

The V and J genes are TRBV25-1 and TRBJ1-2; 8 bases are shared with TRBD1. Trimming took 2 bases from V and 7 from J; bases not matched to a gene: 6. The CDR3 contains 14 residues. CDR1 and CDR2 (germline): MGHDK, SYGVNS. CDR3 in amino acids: CASSERGQGGGYTF. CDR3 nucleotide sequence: TGTGCCAGCAGTGAAAGAGGACAGGGTGGTGGCTACACCTTC.

The DNA of the CDR3 is TGTGCCAGCAGTGAAGCGCTTAGCGGGGGGGAATTGGATACGCAGTATTTT. Its protein product is CASSEALSGGELDTQYF. V is TRBV2 and J is TRBJ2-3; 11 bases are shared with TRBD2. Germline V gene sequence: CDR1 SNHLY, CDR2 FYNNEI. V shed 0 bases, J shed 6 bases, and the junction held 8 bases outside the gene matches. The CDR3 is made up of 17 amino acids.

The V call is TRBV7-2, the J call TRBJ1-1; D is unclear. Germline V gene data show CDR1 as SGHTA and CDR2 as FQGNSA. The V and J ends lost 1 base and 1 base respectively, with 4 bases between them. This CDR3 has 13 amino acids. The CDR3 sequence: CASSLGKNTEAFF. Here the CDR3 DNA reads TGTGCCAGCAGCTTAGGGAAGAACACTGAAGCTTTCTTT. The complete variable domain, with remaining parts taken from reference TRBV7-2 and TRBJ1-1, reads GAGVSQSPSNKVTEKGKDVELRCDPISGHTALYWYRQSLGQGLEFLIYFQGNSAPDKSGLPSDRFSAERTGGSVSTLTIQRTQQEDSAVYLCASSLGKNTEAFFGQGTRLTVV.

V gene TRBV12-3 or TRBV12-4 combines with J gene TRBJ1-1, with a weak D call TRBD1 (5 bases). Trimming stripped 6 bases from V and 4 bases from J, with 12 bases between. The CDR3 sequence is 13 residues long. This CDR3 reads CASRKTGTTEAFF. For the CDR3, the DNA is TGTGCCAGCAGAAAAACCGGGACCACTGAAGCTTTCTTT.

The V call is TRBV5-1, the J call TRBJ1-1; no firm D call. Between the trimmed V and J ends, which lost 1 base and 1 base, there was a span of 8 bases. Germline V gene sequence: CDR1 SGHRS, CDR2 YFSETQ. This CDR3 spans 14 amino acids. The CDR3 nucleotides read TGCGCCAGCAGCTTGTTAGGTGAGAACACTGAAGCTTTCTTT. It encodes CASSLLGENTEAFF.

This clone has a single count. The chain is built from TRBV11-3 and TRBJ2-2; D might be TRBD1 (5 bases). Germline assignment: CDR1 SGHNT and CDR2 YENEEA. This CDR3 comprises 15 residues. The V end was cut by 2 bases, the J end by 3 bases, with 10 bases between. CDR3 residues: CASSLRQGYTGELFF. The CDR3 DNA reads TGTGCCAGCAGCTTAAGGCAGGGTTACACCGGGGAGCTGTTTTTT.

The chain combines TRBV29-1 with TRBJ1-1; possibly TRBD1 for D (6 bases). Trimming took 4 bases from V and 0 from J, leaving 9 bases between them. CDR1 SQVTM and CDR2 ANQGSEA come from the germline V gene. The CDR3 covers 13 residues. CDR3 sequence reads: CSVVTGLNTEAFF. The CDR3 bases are TGCAGCGTTGTAACAGGGCTGAACACTGAAGCTTTCTTT.

The CDR3 DNA reads TGTGCCAGCAGCCAAGTAGGGACCTACACAGATACGCAGTATTTT. This encodes CASSQVGTYTDTQYF. The chain employs TRBV3-1 (or the pseudogene TRBV3-2) and TRBJ2-3, with D perhaps TRBD1 or TRBD2 (5 bases each). V gave up 1 base and J gave up 2 bases, with 10 bases separating them. In germline, CDR1 is LGHDT, CDR2 YNNKEL (reference sequence). The CDR3 spans 15 residues.